There are a few counts of the clone carrying this T cell receptor (beta chain). As yet, its antigen is unknown. The assay that was used to sequence DNA from cultured CD4+ T cells was the Oncomine TCR Beta short-read assay. One entry per CDR3 protein results from TCRdb running MiXCR on the PCR reads. The sample includes more than 9,000 distinct CDR3 sequences, roughly a fifth seen only once; the top ten take roughly 13%. These data belong to a study of vaccination and CD4 T cells after COVID-19. The treatment denotes: approximately 9-day PBMC culture with coronavirus spike peptide pools or control peptides (ViraFEST assay). This clonotype was sampled from a human donor who received a COVID-19 vaccine. The sample in question was CD4+ T cells from blood, cultured in vitro, obtained before SARS-CoV-2 vaccination.

The CDR3 DNA follows: TGCAGTGCTAGAGATTCCGACAGGGGACCCGAGACCCAGTACTTC. Amino acid sequence: CSARDSDRGPETQYF. The chain employs TRBV20-1 and TRBJ2-5, with 8 bases lining up with TRBD1. The trim removed 0 bases at V and 5 bases at J, leaving 8 bases unmatched. This CDR3 contains 15 residues. Germline-derived CDR1 and CDR2 are DFQATT and SNEGSKA (reference sequence).